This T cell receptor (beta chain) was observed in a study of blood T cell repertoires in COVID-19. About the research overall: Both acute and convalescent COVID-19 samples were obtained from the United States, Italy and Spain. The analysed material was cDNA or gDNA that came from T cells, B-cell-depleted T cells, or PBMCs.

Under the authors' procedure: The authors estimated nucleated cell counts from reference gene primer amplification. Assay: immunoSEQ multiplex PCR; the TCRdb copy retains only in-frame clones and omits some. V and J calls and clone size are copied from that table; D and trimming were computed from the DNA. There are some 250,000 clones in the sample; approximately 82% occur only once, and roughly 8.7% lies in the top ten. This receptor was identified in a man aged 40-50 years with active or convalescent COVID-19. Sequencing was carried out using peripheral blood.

CDR3 bases: TGTGCCAGCAGCTTCTCTGGGGGCGATCAGCCCCAGCATTTT. Amino acid sequence: CASSFSGGDQPQHF. The gene calls are TRBV7-8 and TRBJ1-5; weak D call: TRBD1 (6 bases). Germline lookup yields CDR1 SGHVS and CDR2 FQNEAQ. This CDR3 region has 14 residues. V lost 3 bases to trimming and J lost 5 bases, with 11 bases between them.